These T cell receptor beta chains were read from a single sample in a study of CD8 T cells in ankylosing spondylitis. Each CDR3 protein is one row after TCRdb ran MiXCR on the 5' RACE reads. The sample lists about 800,000 distinct CDR3 sequences; about 10% were seen once. Material: blood, either unsorted or a sorted T cell fraction (not recorded which). Receptor source: a male donor with ankylosing spondylitis. The CDR3 runs from the conserved cysteine through the conserved F or W. Fields, in order: CDR3 length, J gene, V gene, clone size, D gene, CDR3 protein, CDR3 DNA. A D gene is named only where the DNA matches it firmly. Size is stated for part of the rows, as once, few or many counts, or as a class when the clone is expanded.

len: 15
j_gene: TRBJ2-1
v_gene: TRBV7-9
abundance: few
d_gene: NA
CDR3aa: CASSLTGAWDNEQFF
CDR3nt: TGTGCCAGCAGCTTAACGGGGGCATGGGACAATGAGCAGTTCTTC

len: 12
j_gene: TRBJ2-5
v_gene: TRBV10-2
abundance: few
d_gene: TRBD2
CDR3aa: CASSGTTGTQYF
CDR3nt: TGCGCCAGCAGCGGGACTACGGGGACCCAGTACTTC

len: 14
j_gene: TRBJ1-5
v_gene: TRBV20-1
abundance: NA
d_gene: NA
CDR3aa: CSARPYDGNQPQHF
CDR3nt: TGCAGTGCTAGACCCTACGACGGGAATCAGCCCCAGCATTTT

len: 13
j_gene: TRBJ1-2
v_gene: TRBV5-1
abundance: many
d_gene: NA
CDR3aa: CASSFLSHYGYTF
CDR3nt: TGCGCCAGCAGCTTCCTTTCTCACTATGGCTACACCTTC

len: 15
j_gene: TRBJ2-4
v_gene: TRBV5-1
abundance: NA
d_gene: TRBD2
CDR3aa: CASSTGLAGVFIQYF
CDR3nt: TGCGCCAGCAGCACTGGTCTTGCGGGAGTTTTCATTCAGTACTTC

len: 14
j_gene: TRBJ1-1
v_gene: TRBV11-2
abundance: few
d_gene: NA
CDR3aa: CASSSDRVGQRAFF
CDR3nt: TGTGCCAGCAGCTCAGACCGAGTAGGACAGCGGGCTTTCTTT

len: 16
j_gene: TRBJ2-7
v_gene: TRBV5-1
abundance: few
d_gene: TRBD1
CDR3aa: CASAPFPRGLLYEQYF
CDR3nt: TGCGCCAGCGCCCCGTTCCCCAGGGGGCTCCTATACGAGCAGTACTTC

len: 14
j_gene: TRBJ2-5
v_gene: TRBV7-9
abundance: once
d_gene: NA
CDR3aa: CASSLGNTGETQYF
CDR3nt: TGTGCCAGCAGCTTAGGTAACACCGGGGAGACCCAGTACTTC

len: 16
j_gene: TRBJ1-3
v_gene: TRBV6-5
abundance: few
d_gene: TRBD1
CDR3aa: CASSSRYRGSGNTIYF
CDR3nt: TGTGCCAGCAGTTCCCGCTACAGGGGCTCTGGAAACACCATATATTTT

len: 13
j_gene: TRBJ1-1
v_gene: TRBV25-1
abundance: NA
d_gene: NA
CDR3aa: CASSDREGTEAFF
CDR3nt: TGTGCCAGCAGTGACAGGGAAGGGACTGAAGCTTTCTTT

len: 14
j_gene: TRBJ1-3
v_gene: TRBV7-2
abundance: NA
d_gene: NA
CDR3aa: CASSHAPPGNTIYF
CDR3nt: TGTGCCAGCAGCCACGCCCCCCCTGGAAACACCATATATTTT

len: 14
j_gene: TRBJ1-2
v_gene: TRBV12-3/TRBV12-4
abundance: few
d_gene: NA
CDR3aa: CASSSRLGPGGYTF
CDR3nt: TGTGCCAGCAGTTCCAGGCTCGGGCCGGGTGGCTACACCTTC

len: 13
j_gene: TRBJ1-5
v_gene: TRBV20-1
abundance: NA
d_gene: NA
CDR3aa: CSASGDPDQPQHF
CDR3nt: TGCAGTGCTAGTGGGGACCCGGATCAGCCCCAGCATTTT

len: 14
j_gene: TRBJ2-5
v_gene: TRBV20-1
abundance: many
d_gene: NA
CDR3aa: CSARLRLPGGTQYF
CDR3nt: TGCAGTGCTAGACTCCGACTGCCCGGAGGGACCCAGTACTTC

len: 13
j_gene: TRBJ2-7
v_gene: TRBV12-3/TRBV12-4
abundance: many
d_gene: NA
CDR3aa: CASSSGRRYEQYF
CDR3nt: TGTGCCAGCAGTTCGGGACGACGGTACGAGCAGTACTTC

len: 12
j_gene: TRBJ1-2
v_gene: TRBV29-1
abundance: NA
d_gene: NA
CDR3aa: CSVELGLYGYTF
CDR3nt: TGCAGCGTTGAACTGGGGCTATATGGCTACACCTTC

len: 16
j_gene: TRBJ2-4
v_gene: TRBV5-6
abundance: NA
d_gene: NA
CDR3aa: CASNPPVGSSENIQYF
CDR3nt: TGTGCCAGCAACCCCCCGGTGGGCAGCTCGGAAAACATTCAGTACTTC

len: 16
j_gene: TRBJ2-3
v_gene: TRBV18
abundance: many
d_gene: NA
CDR3aa: CASSPIPGTVTDTQYF
CDR3nt: TGTGCCAGCTCACCAATCCCAGGGACCGTCACAGATACGCAGTATTTT

len: 15
j_gene: TRBJ2-3
v_gene: TRBV5-1
abundance: many
d_gene: TRBD2
CDR3aa: CASSLEAGGIDTQYF
CDR3nt: TGCGCCAGCAGCTTGGAAGCGGGGGGGATAGATACGCAGTATTTT

len: 18
j_gene: TRBJ2-5
v_gene: TRBV6-2/TRBV6-3
abundance: NA
d_gene: TRBD1
CDR3aa: CASSYSAYGTGSQETQYF
CDR3nt: TGTGCCAGCAGTTACTCCGCTTATGGGACAGGGTCACAAGAGACCCAGTACTTC

len: 14
j_gene: TRBJ1-2
v_gene: TRBV3-1
abundance: NA
d_gene: TRBD1
CDR3aa: CASSQVATGNGYTF
CDR3nt: TGTGCCAGCAGCCAAGTTGCGACAGGGAACGGCTACACCTTC

len: 14
j_gene: TRBJ1-4
v_gene: TRBV7-9
abundance: NA
d_gene: NA
CDR3aa: CASSFHPTNEKLFF
CDR3nt: TGTGCCAGCAGCTTCCATCCAACTAATGAAAAACTGTTTTTT

len: 15
j_gene: TRBJ2-7
v_gene: TRBV10-1
abundance: NA
d_gene: NA
CDR3aa: CASSAGTSSSGEQYF
CDR3nt: NA

len: 15
j_gene: TRBJ1-1
v_gene: TRBV27
abundance: few
d_gene: TRBD1
CDR3aa: CASSFFRQGYTEAFF
CDR3nt: TGTGCCAGCAGTTTCTTCAGACAGGGGTACACTGAAGCTTTCTTT

len: 15
j_gene: TRBJ2-3
v_gene: TRBV7-2
abundance: NA
d_gene: NA
CDR3aa: CASSFGLQGPDTQYF
CDR3nt: TGTGCCAGCAGCTTCGGCCTACAGGGCCCAGATACGCAGTATTTT

len: 14
j_gene: TRBJ2-7
v_gene: TRBV5-1
abundance: many
d_gene: TRBD2
CDR3aa: CASSLEGLAYEQYF
CDR3nt: TGCGCCAGCAGCTTGGAGGGACTAGCGTACGAGCAGTACTTC

len: 12
j_gene: TRBJ2-4
v_gene: TRBV5-1
abundance: NA
d_gene: NA
CDR3aa: CASSPRENIQYF
CDR3nt: TGCGCCAGCAGCCCCCGAGAAAACATTCAGTACTTC

len: 15
j_gene: TRBJ1-2
v_gene: TRBV29-1
abundance: NA
d_gene: TRBD1
CDR3aa: CSVAALSQGARGYTF
CDR3nt: TGCAGCGTTGCCGCCCTTAGTCAGGGGGCTAGGGGCTACACCTTC

len: 15
j_gene: TRBJ2-3
v_gene: TRBV7-8
abundance: few
d_gene: NA
CDR3aa: CASSLARTVAATQYF
CDR3nt: TGTGCCAGCAGCTTAGCGCGAACGGTGGCCGCCACGCAGTATTTT

len: 14
j_gene: TRBJ2-3
v_gene: TRBV9
abundance: many
d_gene: NA
CDR3aa: CASSVVQGTDTQYF
CDR3nt: TGTGCCAGCAGCGTAGTGCAGGGCACAGATACGCAGTATTTT

len: 17
j_gene: TRBJ2-1
v_gene: TRBV4-3
abundance: NA
d_gene: TRBD2
CDR3aa: CASSQDGTSGTYNEQFF
CDR3nt: TGCGCCAGCAGCCAAGATGGGACTAGCGGTACCTACAATGAGCAGTTCTTC

len: 14
j_gene: TRBJ2-7
v_gene: TRBV27
abundance: few
d_gene: TRBD1
CDR3aa: CASTLRDSSYEQYF
CDR3nt: TGTGCCAGCACTCTCCGGGACAGTTCCTACGAGCAGTACTTC

len: 14
j_gene: TRBJ2-7
v_gene: TRBV18
abundance: few
d_gene: NA
CDR3aa: CASSPRQGWYEQYF
CDR3nt: TGTGCCAGCTCACCGCGGCAGGGGTGGTACGAGCAGTACTTC

len: 15
j_gene: TRBJ1-5
v_gene: TRBV6-2/TRBV6-3
abundance: few
d_gene: NA
CDR3aa: CASSTGRYSNQPQHF
CDR3nt: TGTGCCAGCAGCACGGGGCGGTATAGCAATCAGCCCCAGCATTTT

len: 13
j_gene: TRBJ2-7
v_gene: TRBV10-3
abundance: NA
d_gene: NA
CDR3aa: CAIGDSTSYEQYF
CDR3nt: TGTGCCATCGGAGACAGTACGTCCTACGAGCAGTACTTC

len: 13
j_gene: TRBJ1-1
v_gene: TRBV6-1
abundance: NA
d_gene: NA
CDR3aa: CASSREGGTEAFF
CDR3nt: TGTGCCAGCAGTCGAGAAGGGGGCACTGAAGCTTTCTTT

len: 15
j_gene: TRBJ2-6
v_gene: TRBV6-2/TRBV6-3
abundance: few
d_gene: NA
CDR3aa: CASSTRQSGANVLTF
CDR3nt: TGTGCCAGCAGTACGAGACAGTCCGGGGCCAACGTCCTGACTTTC

len: 15
j_gene: TRBJ2-7
v_gene: TRBV12-3/TRBV12-4
abundance: many
d_gene: TRBD1
CDR3aa: CASTWGTGVNYEQYF
CDR3nt: TGTGCCAGCACCTGGGGTACAGGGGTAAACTACGAGCAGTACTTC

len: 16
j_gene: TRBJ2-5
v_gene: TRBV4-2
abundance: NA
d_gene: TRBD2
CDR3aa: CASSPGLAEAQETQYF
CDR3nt: TGTGCCAGCAGCCCGGGACTAGCGGAGGCACAAGAGACCCAGTACTTC

len: 15
j_gene: TRBJ2-1
v_gene: TRBV6-1
abundance: NA
d_gene: TRBD2
CDR3aa: CASSDIAGRGDEQFF
CDR3nt: TGTGCCAGCAGTGACATAGCGGGACGGGGTGATGAGCAGTTCTTC

len: 15
j_gene: TRBJ2-2
v_gene: TRBV5-5
abundance: NA
d_gene: NA
CDR3aa: CASSLASWNTGELFF
CDR3nt: TGTGCCAGCAGCTTGGCCAGCTGGAACACCGGGGAGCTGTTTTTT

len: 13
j_gene: TRBJ1-1
v_gene: TRBV24-1
abundance: few
d_gene: NA
CDR3aa: CATRSQLNTEAFF
CDR3nt: TGTGCCACCCGTTCCCAGTTGAACACTGAAGCTTTCTTT

len: 16
j_gene: TRBJ2-7
v_gene: TRBV6-1
abundance: few
d_gene: TRBD2
CDR3aa: CASRTVGSGSSYEQYF
CDR3nt: TGTGCCAGCAGGACCGTCGGGAGCGGGAGCTCCTACGAGCAGTACTTC

len: 19
j_gene: TRBJ2-3
v_gene: TRBV4-2
abundance: few
d_gene: TRBD2
CDR3aa: CASSQDQRDADPSTDTQYF
CDR3nt: TGTGCCAGCAGCCAAGATCAGCGGGACGCCGATCCTAGCACAGATACGCAGTATTTT

len: 13
j_gene: TRBJ2-7
v_gene: TRBV12-3/TRBV12-4
abundance: few
d_gene: NA
CDR3aa: CASRTLPSYEQYF
CDR3nt: TGTGCCAGCCGCACCCTTCCAAGCTACGAGCAGTACTTC

len: 15
j_gene: TRBJ2-1
v_gene: TRBV5-1
abundance: few
d_gene: NA
CDR3aa: CASSSEGASYNEQFF
CDR3nt: TGCGCCAGCAGCAGTGAGGGAGCCTCCTACAATGAGCAGTTCTTC

len: 12
j_gene: TRBJ1-1
v_gene: TRBV24-1
abundance: NA
d_gene: NA
CDR3aa: CATSEANTEAFF
CDR3nt: TGTGCCACCAGTGAGGCGAACACTGAAGCTTTCTTT

len: 13
j_gene: TRBJ2-5
v_gene: TRBV20-1
abundance: few
d_gene: NA
CDR3aa: CSASVQGRETQYF
CDR3nt: TGCAGTGCTAGTGTTCAGGGGAGGGAGACCCAGTACTTC

len: 12
j_gene: TRBJ1-6
v_gene: TRBV20-1
abundance: NA
d_gene: TRBD1
CDR3aa: CSAGGQGSPLHF
CDR3nt: TGCAGTGCTGGAGGACAGGGGTCTCCCCTCCACTTT

len: 15
j_gene: TRBJ1-2
v_gene: TRBV7-2
abundance: NA
d_gene: TRBD1
CDR3aa: CASSLAPGQNYGYTF
CDR3nt: TGTGCCAGCAGCTTAGCCCCGGGACAGAACTATGGCTACACCTTC